Each of the 27 T cell receptor beta chains below was sequenced from the same sample in a study of T cell changes during pregnancy in multiple sclerosis. Method: immunoSEQ multiplex PCR; TCRdb's copy keeps in-frame clones and lacks some. The table includes some 64,000 clones, about 91% detected once. Sequenced material: peripheral blood, taken in the first trimester of pregnancy. The receptor source for this set is a female donor with multiple sclerosis, enrolled in a pregnancy study.

The chain links TRBV28 to TRBJ1-2; the D is unclear. Trimming shortened V by 5 bases and J by 7 bases, and 17 bases separated the two germline ends. This CDR3 is 14 amino acids long. The germline V gene has CDR1 MDHEN and CDR2 SYDVKM. CDR3 in DNA: TGTGCCAGCAGTACACCCGCCCGGGGAGGTGGCTACACCTTC. Its protein is CASSTPARGGGYTF.

The chain is built from TRBV6-4 and TRBJ2-1; 10 positions agree with TRBD2. V trimming: 2 bases; J trimming: 9 bases; junction bases outside the gene matches: 7. Germline values: CDR1 MRHNA, CDR2 SNTAGT. CDR3 length equals 15 residues. The CDR3 region is CASSDVLAGVGEQFF. The CDR3 nucleotides read TGTGCCAGCAGTGACGTCCTAGCGGGAGTTGGTGAGCAGTTCTTC.

The chain links TRBV25-1 to TRBJ2-5; weak D call: TRBD1 (7 bases). The V and J ends lost 2 bases and 2 bases respectively, with 9 bases between them. Germline CDR1 reads MGHDK; CDR2 reads SYGVNS. The CDR3 has 14 residues. The CDR3 loop is CASSEAGQQETQYF. The CDR3 nucleotides read TGTGCCAGCAGTGAAGCGGGACAGCAAGAGACCCAGTACTTC.

The rearrangement links TRBV27 to TRBJ2-1; TRBD1 matches at 12 bases. CDR3 length: 16 amino acids. The ends lost 6 bases at V and 4 bases at J; junction bases unmatched: 7. Germline CDR1 MNHEY, CDR2 SMNVEV (reference sequence). The CDR3 nucleotides are TGTGCCAGCAGCACCGCGGGACAGGGGGCTTACAATGAGCAGTTCTTC. It yields the protein CASSTAGQGAYNEQFF.

The rearrangement uses TRBV9 and TRBJ2-2, with 8 bases that match TRBD2. CDR1 and CDR2 (germline): SGDLS, YYNGEE. The J segment lost 6 bases and the V segment lost 3 bases, leaving 10 bases of the junction unmatched. CDR3 length equals 16 residues. The CDR3 DNA reads as TGTGCCAGCAGCGGCCCCGGGACTAGTTGGGCCGGGGAGCTGTTTTTT. It translates to CASSGPGTSWAGELFF. Full variable domain (remainder filled in from reference TRBV9 and TRBJ2-2): DSGVTQTPKHLITATGQRVTLRCSPRSGDLSVYWYQQSLDQGLQFLIQYYNGEERAKGNILERFSAQQFPDLHSELNLSSLELGDSALYFCASSGPGTSWAGELFFGEGSRLTVL.

The gene calls are TRBV23-1 and TRBJ2-2, with TRBD2 identical over 12 bases. TRBV23-1 is recorded as an ORF, its role being uncertain. This CDR3 spans 23 amino acids. The V segment lost 0 bases and the J segment 1 base; nucleotides outside the gene matches: 18. The DNA for the CDR3 is TGCGCCAGCAGTCAATCTCGGACTAGCGGGACCTCAGTCGGTCTCAAGAACACCGGGGAGCTGTTTTTT. Translating it yields CASSQSRTSGTSVGLKNTGELFF.

CDR3 loop: CASSLQGVDYGYTF. The CDR3 coding sequence is TGTGCCAGCAGCTTACAGGGGGTTGACTATGGCTACACCTTC. This rearrangement joins TRBV5-4 to TRBJ1-2; 8 bases fit TRBD1. This CDR3 is 14 amino acids long. The germline CDR1 and CDR2 sequences are SGHNT and YYREEE (reference sequence). V lost 2 bases, J lost 3 bases, and 3 bases stayed unmatched.

The rearrangement joins TRBV7-2 to TRBJ2-1; 8 nucleotides match TRBD2. Trimming cost V 5 bases and J 9 bases; bases outside gene matches: 6. The germline V gene has CDR1 SGHTA and CDR2 FQGNSA. CDR3 length: 13 amino acids. The CDR3 region is CASSGLALTEQFF. DNA for the CDR3: TGTGCCAGCAGCGGACTAGCATTGACTGAGCAGTTCTTC.

The chain links TRBV7-9 to TRBJ1-5, with TRBD1 matching over 10 bases. The length of the CDR3 is 16 residues. The junction had 5 bases not matched to a gene; V was cut back by 1 base and J by 5 bases. CDR1 is SEHNR and CDR2 is FQNEAQ in the germline V gene (reference sequence). This chain's CDR3 is CASSLVVGTGDQPQHF. The DNA of the CDR3 is TGTGCCAGCAGCTTAGTTGTAGGGACAGGGGATCAGCCCCAGCATTTT.

This chain uses TRBV5-4 with TRBJ2-1, with 7 bases aligning to TRBD2. Germline V lookup: CDR1 SGHNT, CDR2 YYREEE (reference sequence). The ends lost 2 bases at V and 8 bases at J; junction bases unmatched: 7. CDR3 length equals 14 residues. CDR3 sequence (DNA): TGTGCCAGCAGCTTCGAGCGGGGAAGTTATGAGCAGTTCTTC. It specifies CASSFERGSYEQFF.

The chain employs TRBV5-1 and TRBJ2-7, with TRBD1 matching over 8 bases. From germline, CDR1 is SGHRS and CDR2 YFSETQ. With V trimmed by 1 base and J by 3 bases, 12 bases remained unmatched. This CDR3 contains 17 residues. The chain's CDR3 is CASSLPYRTGPYYEQYF. In DNA form, the CDR3 reads TGCGCCAGCAGCTTGCCCTATCGGACAGGGCCGTACTACGAGCAGTACTTC.

This clone was counted a few times. V usage is TRBV7-9 and J usage is TRBJ1-2; 7 bases agree with TRBD1. The CDR3 has 14 amino acids. Trimming cost V 5 bases and J 8 bases; bases outside gene matches: 11. Germline V gene sequence: CDR1 SEHNR, CDR2 FQNEAQ (reference sequence). CDR3 DNA sequence: TGTGCCAGCAGCCCTGGGACAGAGAAGTTAGGCTACACCTTC. Amino acids: CASSPGTEKLGYTF.

The chain is built from TRBV6-6 and TRBJ1-4; D unclear. Germline values: CDR1 MNHNY, CDR2 SVGAGI (reference sequence). This CDR3 spans 12 amino acids. Deletions cut 8 bases from V and 7 bases from J, with 11 bases between. The CDR3 sequence: CASGDGSEKLFF. Written as DNA, the CDR3 is TGTGCCAGCGGTGATGGGAGTGAAAAACTGTTTTTT.

The chain is built from TRBV6-7 and TRBJ1-1, with TRBD1 matching over 7 bases. TRBV6-7 is an open reading frame whose function is uncertain. Trimming at V came to 1 base and at J to 1 base, leaving 0 bases not matched to a gene. This CDR3 has 14 amino acids. As DNA, the CDR3 is TGTGCCAGCAGTTACTGGGACAGGAACACTGAAGCTTTCTTT. This encodes CASSYWDRNTEAFF.

The CDR3 sequence: CAWSSFGGRNNEQFF. CDR3 DNA: TGTGCCTGGAGCTCTTTTGGGGGGAGGAACAATGAGCAGTTCTTC. This rearrangement joins TRBV30 to TRBJ2-1, with D maybe TRBD2 (6 bases). Germline V lookup: CDR1 GTSNPN, CDR2 SVGIG (reference sequence). Trimming stripped 3 bases from V and 5 bases from J, with 17 bases between. The length of the CDR3 is 15 residues.

This clone was seen only once. V usage is TRBV6-5 and J usage is TRBJ2-7, with 7 bases lining up with TRBD2. The CDR3 spans 14 residues. V trimming: 4 bases; J trimming: 4 bases; junction bases outside the gene matches: 7. Germline V gene lookup returns CDR1 MNHEY and CDR2 SVGAGI. CDR3 nucleotides: TGTGCCAGCAGTTGGGGGGGTGAGGGGTACGAGCAGTACTTC. Protein sequence: CASSWGGEGYEQYF.

This clone was recorded only once. The chain carries TRBV27 and TRBJ2-1, with D perhaps TRBD2 (5 bases). The V gene lost 8 bases and the J gene lost 2 bases, with 16 bases spanning the gap. The CDR3 sequence is 15 residues long. Germline V gene data show CDR1 as MNHEY and CDR2 as SMNVEV (reference sequence). The CDR3 DNA is TGTGCCAGCTCTACAGCGGAGGAGGCCTACAATGAGCAGTTCTTC. Translating gives CASSTAEEAYNEQFF.

This chain connects TRBV5-6 to TRBJ2-1; possibly TRBD2 for D (5 bases). The CDR3 is made up of 16 amino acids. Trimming shortened V by 0 bases and J by 6 bases, and 16 bases separated the two germline ends. Germline CDR1 SGHDT, CDR2 YYEEEE. The CDR3 is CASSLVVGAAGNEQFF. CDR3 coding DNA: TGTGCCAGCAGCTTGGTCGTGGGAGCGGCGGGCAATGAGCAGTTCTTC.

A few counts support this clone. The V and J genes are TRBV30 and TRBJ2-2; 11 bases are shared with TRBD1. The ends lost 3 bases at V and 7 bases at J; junction bases unmatched: 10. The CDR3 extends over 16 amino acids. Germline values: CDR1 GTSNPN, CDR2 SVGIG (reference sequence). CDR3 in DNA: TGTGCCTGGAGATCACCGGACAGGGGGCGGGTCGGGGAGCTGTTTTTT. Amino acid sequence: CAWRSPDRGRVGELFF.

The CDR3 reads CASSLKGRGNEQFF. Here the CDR3 DNA reads TGTGCCAGCAGCTTAAAAGGTCGGGGAAATGAGCAGTTCTTC. This rearrangement joins TRBV7-3 to TRBJ2-1, with D perhaps TRBD2 (5 bases). Trimming stripped 1 base from V and 7 bases from J, with 11 bases between. The CDR3 is made up of 14 amino acids. The germline V gene has CDR1 SGHTA and CDR2 FQGTGA.

V usage is TRBV30 and J usage is TRBJ2-5; D possibly corresponds to TRBD1 (6 bases). V was pared by 4 bases and J by 6 bases, with 15 bases between. Germline CDR1 GTSNPN, CDR2 SVGIG (reference sequence). The CDR3 totals 13 residues. The CDR3 here is CAWNPGTLKTQYF. The CDR3 DNA reads TGTGCCTGGAACCCCGGGACATTAAAGACCCAGTACTTC.

The genes are TRBV19 and TRBJ1-2, with unresolved D. V lost 11 bases and J lost 5, with 12 bases in between. The CDR3 is made up of 11 amino acids. Germline CDR1 LNHDA, CDR2 SQIVND (reference sequence). The CDR3 nucleotides read TGTGCCTCCTCTCAGAGGTATGGCTACACCTTC. As protein: CASSQRYGYTF.

The rearrangement uses TRBV6-5 and TRBJ1-1, with a weak D call TRBD1 (5 bases). CDR1 and CDR2 from the germline V gene are MNHEY and SVGAGI. V shed 2 bases and J shed 8 bases, with 12 bases lying between them. This CDR3 is 13 amino acids long. The CDR3 loop is CASSYGGTSEAFF. CDR3 coding DNA: TGTGCCAGCAGTTACGGGGGGACCTCGGAAGCTTTCTTT.

This chain connects TRBV5-4 to TRBJ2-5, with 9 bases aligning to TRBD2. The junction had 15 bases not matched to a gene; V was cut back by 4 bases and J by 5 bases. The CDR3 consists of 17 residues. Germline assignment: CDR1 SGHNT and CDR2 YYREEE (reference sequence). The CDR3, as DNA: TGTGCCAGCAGCGCCCCCCTAGCGGGGAGGCCGGGGGAGACCCAGTACTTC. This encodes CASSAPLAGRPGETQYF.

By proportion, this clone is medium-sized. This chain links TRBV6-1 with TRBJ1-1; 11 bases line up with TRBD1. This CDR3 has 15 amino acids. Germline values: CDR1 MNHNS, CDR2 SASEGT. The V segment lost 7 bases and the J segment 1 base; nucleotides outside the gene matches: 5. The CDR3 reads CASIRTGGGNTEAFF. In DNA, the CDR3 is TGTGCCAGCATTAGGACAGGGGGCGGGAACACTGAAGCTTTCTTT.

The genes are TRBV28 and TRBJ1-2, with no clear D. Germline CDR1 reads MDHEN; CDR2 reads SYDVKM. This CDR3 contains 11 residues. With 7 bases removed from V and 4 bases from J, the gap between germline ends came to 7 bases. The CDR3 DNA sequence: TGTGCCAGCACGACTCTCTATGGCTACACCTTC. This translates into CASTTLYGYTF.

V usage is TRBV19 and J usage is TRBJ2-7; TRBD1 aligns across 8 bases. CDR1 LNHDA and CDR2 SQIVND come from the germline V gene (reference sequence). The trim removed 5 bases at V and 2 bases at J, leaving 5 bases unmatched. CDR3 length: 14 residues. CDR3 in amino acids: CASSPEDRAYEQYF. The CDR3 bases are TGTGCCAGTAGTCCAGAGGACAGGGCCTACGAGCAGTACTTC.